A selection of T cell receptor beta chains follows, all from one sample in a study of CD8 T cells in ankylosing spondylitis. A single record per CDR3 protein comes from TCRdb applying MiXCR to the 5' RACE reads. Counted here are 150,000 to 200,000 distinct CDR3 sequences, 9.5% to 10% occurring once; the ten biggest clones make up over 13%. Sequencing used blood, either unsorted or a sorted T cell fraction (not recorded which). These receptors all stem from a female donor with ankylosing spondylitis or in good health (not recorded which). Each CDR3 is given with its conserved first and last residue. A D gene is named only where the DNA matches it firmly. Clone size, where shown, is once, few, many, or a class for clones that have expanded.

j_call,v_call,clone_size,d_call,cdr3_nt,cdr3_aa
TRBJ1-1,TRBV7-6,few,NA,TGTGCCAGCAGCTTAGTTGGCAAAAGCTTGGACACTGAAGCTTTCTTT,CASSLVGKSLDTEAFF
TRBJ1-5,TRBV9,NA,TRBD1,TGTGCCAGCAGCCGGACAGGGGGGTTTGGACAGCCCCAGCATTTT,CASSRTGGFGQPQHF
TRBJ2-1,TRBV27,many,NA,TGTGCCAGCAGTCTGATCAGGGGTCAGAGGTACAATGAGCAGTTCTTC,CASSLIRGQRYNEQFF
TRBJ2-5,TRBV30,NA,NA,TGTGCCTGGAGTGTAAGGGCAGGGGATAGGGAAGGACCCCAAGAGACCCAGTACTTC,CAWSVRAGDREGPQETQYF
TRBJ1-4,TRBV7-9,few,NA,TGTGCCAGCAGCTTAGGGGGGGATGAAAAACTGTTTTTT,CASSLGGDEKLFF
TRBJ2-7,TRBV28,many,NA,TGTGCCAGCAGTTCCAGGGACAAGAGAATCGTCGAGCAGTACTTC,CASSSRDKRIVEQYF
TRBJ2-7,TRBV15,NA,NA,TGTGCCACCAGCAGAGAGGGATCGGGGGACGAGCAGTACTTC,CATSREGSGDEQYF
TRBJ2-1,TRBV5-6,many,NA,TGTGCCAGCAGCTTCTGGAACAGGGACAATGAGCAGTTCTTC,CASSFWNRDNEQFF
TRBJ1-2,TRBV20-1,NA,TRBD1,TGCAGTGCAAGGACAGGGGGTGGCTACACCTTC,CSARTGGGYTF
TRBJ1-5,TRBV27,many,NA,TGTGCCAGCAGTTCTCAGGGGCAGCCCCAGCATTTT,CASSSQGQPQHF
TRBJ2-7,TRBV14,NA,NA,TGTGCCAGCAGCCAAGACCACCTGACCTCGGGGGGCGTTCTAAAGGAGCAGTACTTC,CASSQDHLTSGGVLKEQYF
TRBJ2-1,TRBV9,many,TRBD2,TGTGCCAGCAGCGTAGCCGGGACTAGCGGGAATGAGCAGTTCTTC,CASSVAGTSGNEQFF
TRBJ2-1,TRBV7-9,NA,TRBD2,TGTGCCAGCAGCGGGACTAGTACCCGCAATGAGCAGTTCTTC,CASSGTSTRNEQFF
TRBJ2-7,TRBV6-2/TRBV6-3,NA,NA,TGTGCCAGCAGTCCCAGGAGGGGGGACTCCTACGAGCAGTACTTC,CASSPRRGDSYEQYF
TRBJ2-7,TRBV12-3/TRBV12-4,many,NA,TGTGCCAGCAAGGCAAACAACCACGAGCAGTACTTC,CASKANNHEQYF
TRBJ1-6,TRBV9,few,TRBD1,TGTGCCAGCAGTTCCGGACAGGGTAAATCACCCCTCCACTTT,CASSSGQGKSPLHF
TRBJ2-2,TRBV23-1,NA,TRBD1,TGCGCCAGCAGTCGTAAAGGGCAGGGGGTGCTTTTCACCGGGGAGCTGTTTTTT,CASSRKGQGVLFTGELFF
TRBJ2-7,TRBV27,NA,TRBD2,TGTGCCAGCAGTTTGGAGGGAGGGAGCTCCTACGAGCAGTACTTC,CASSLEGGSSYEQYF
TRBJ2-4,TRBV2,NA,NA,TGTGCCAGCTCCGTGATGGAGAACATTCAGTACTTC,CASSVMENIQYF
TRBJ2-7,TRBV27,few,NA,TGTGCCAGCAGCTCCTCCTGGGACCAAGCGTCCTACGAGCAGTACTTC,CASSSSWDQASYEQYF
TRBJ2-7,TRBV7-2,many,NA,TGTGCCAGCAGCTTATCTACTTCCGTCTACGAGCAGTACTTC,CASSLSTSVYEQYF
TRBJ2-7,TRBV12-5,NA,TRBD2,TGTGCTAGTGGTTTGTACCTTATCCAGACTAGCTTCTGGCGGGAGGGCCTCCACTACGAGCAGTACTTC,CASGLYLIQTSFWREGLHYEQYF
TRBJ1-6,TRBV5-1,many,NA,TGCGCCAGCAGCTTGGAGACAGGACTGAGCTCCTATAATTCACCCCTCCACTTT,CASSLETGLSSYNSPLHF
TRBJ1-1,TRBV29-1,many,NA,TGCAGCGTTGAGGGAGGGACCACTGAAGCTTTCTTT,CSVEGGTTEAFF
TRBJ2-1,TRBV7-9,NA,NA,TGTGCCAGCAGCTTGATCAGAGGGGAAGGAGACAATGAGCAGTTCTTC,CASSLIRGEGDNEQFF
TRBJ2-2,TRBV29-1,many,NA,TGCAGCGTTGTCCCCCCCAACACCGGGGAGCTGTTTTTT,CSVVPPNTGELFF
TRBJ1-1,TRBV6-1,few,NA,TGTGCCAGCAGTGTGGGCGCCTGGGACACTGAAGCTTTCTTT,CASSVGAWDTEAFF
TRBJ1-5,TRBV29-1,many,TRBD1,TGCAGCGTTGAAGGACAGGGTCAGGGTCAGCCCCAGCATTTT,CSVEGQGQGQPQHF
TRBJ2-3,TRBV7-9,many,NA,TGTGCCAGCAGCTCCCCGGCACGTCCAGATACGCAGTATTTT,CASSSPARPDTQYF
TRBJ1-1,TRBV29-1,NA,TRBD1,TGCAGCGTTGAGCCTCCGACAGGGCCATACACTGAAGCTTTCTTT,CSVEPPTGPYTEAFF
TRBJ2-3,TRBV10-3,NA,TRBD2,TGTGCCATCAGCGAGGTACGGGAGGAAGACACAGATACGCAGTATTTT,CAISEVREEDTDTQYF
TRBJ1-2,TRBV28,NA,NA,TGTGCCAGCAGTTTAGCTCTACGGAACTATGGCTACACCTTC,CASSLALRNYGYTF
TRBJ1-1,TRBV28,few,NA,TGTGCCAGCACCCAGACGGTGAGGGACAAAGCTTTCTTT,CASTQTVRDKAFF
TRBJ2-7,TRBV7-6,NA,TRBD2,TGTGCCAGCAGCCCGGGGGTAGCGGGGGCCTACGAGCAGTACTTC,CASSPGVAGAYEQYF
TRBJ2-7,TRBV12-3/TRBV12-4,many,TRBD2,TGTGCCAGCAGTCCGCAGGGACTAGCGGTAGAGCAGTACTTC,CASSPQGLAVEQYF
TRBJ2-3,TRBV5-6,few,NA,TGTGCCAGCAGCTCCCCAGGGCTGAGCACAGATACGCAGTATTTT,CASSSPGLSTDTQYF
TRBJ1-1,TRBV25-1,few,NA,TGTGCCAGCAGTGAATACCCTGAAGCTTTCTTT,CASSEYPEAFF
TRBJ2-2,TRBV4-3,NA,TRBD1,TGCGCCAGCAGCCAAGATAGGACAGGTTTCGGGGAGCTGTTTTTT,CASSQDRTGFGELFF
TRBJ1-2,TRBV27,NA,TRBD1,TGTGCCAGCAGACCGGGACAGGAAAACTATGGCTACACCTTC,CASRPGQENYGYTF
TRBJ2-3,TRBV7-2,few,NA,TGTGCCAGCAGCTTAGGGATACAGGGTTCGGGCACAGATACGCAGTATTTT,CASSLGIQGSGTDTQYF
TRBJ1-2,TRBV20-1,NA,NA,TGCAGTGCCAAGACAACCCTCTATGGCTACACCTTC,CSAKTTLYGYTF
TRBJ2-1,TRBV19,few,NA,TGTGCCAGTAGTATAGCTGACTCTCCGCGCAATGAGCAGTTCTTC,CASSIADSPRNEQFF
TRBJ2-7,TRBV20-1,few,NA,TGCAGTGCTAGAGTGGGGGTAACCTACGAGCAGTACTTC,CSARVGVTYEQYF
TRBJ2-1,TRBV12-3/TRBV12-4,many,NA,TGTGCCAGCAGGCACAGGGGGAGGGCACACAATGAGCAGTTCTTC,CASRHRGRAHNEQFF
TRBJ2-1,TRBV15,NA,TRBD2,TGTGCCACCAGCGGCCCGGGACTAGCGGGAGATGAGCAGTTCTTC,CATSGPGLAGDEQFF